One and the same sample provided the 31 T cell receptor beta chains below, sequenced in a study of shared clonotypes between healthy human individuals. Data came from immunoSEQ multiplex PCR; TCRdb stores just in-frame clones and leaves some out. The sample consists of about 700,000 clones, roughly 70% of them appearing once. Input material: memory CD4+ T cells sorted from blood. The subset denotes: CD45RA-negative fraction. Every receptor here comes from a woman in her twenties or thirties in good health.

The chain couples TRBV28 to TRBJ1-5, with a tentative D call TRBD1 (5 bases). This CDR3 comprises 14 residues. Trimming pared 6 bases from V and 0 bases from J, leaving 9 bases between. Germline CDR1 and CDR2: MDHEN and SYDVKM. The CDR3 DNA follows: TGTGCCAGCAGGGCAGGGTTTAGCAATCAGCCCCAGCATTTT. Translated, it gives CASRAGFSNQPQHF. Drawing the rest from reference TRBV28 and TRBJ1-5, the complete variable domain is DVKVTQSSRYLVKRTGEKVFLECVQDMDHENMFWYRQDPGLGLRLIYFSYDVKMKEKGDIPEGYSVSREKKERFSLILESASTNQTSMYLCASRAGFSNQPQHFGDGTRLSIL.

The chain employs TRBV6-6 and TRBJ2-6; tentatively, D is TRBD1 (6 bases). CDR1 and CDR2 from the germline V gene are MNHNY and SVGAGI (reference sequence). The CDR3 has 15 residues. V was cut by 2 bases and J by 12 bases, with 17 bases left in between. DNA for the CDR3: TGTGCCAGCAGTTACCGACAGGCGTCTGAAGTCGTCCTGACTTTC. It specifies CASSYRQASEVVLTF.

The V call is TRBV19, the J call TRBJ2-5, with 13 bases identical to TRBD2. The CDR3 is 16 amino acids. Germline CDR1 reads LNHDA; CDR2 reads SQIVND (reference sequence). With 3 bases clipped from V and 4 bases from J, the junction kept 5 bases outside the gene matches. CDR3 sequence (DNA): TGTGCCAGTAGTATGGGTGGACTAGCGGGAGTAGAGACCCAGTACTTC. Translated, it gives CASSMGGLAGVETQYF.

The J gene is TRBJ2-5, the V gene TRBV5-4; no definite D call. Trimming cost V 0 bases and J 5 bases, with 17 bases left between them. The CDR3 runs to 16 residues. Looked up from germline, CDR1 is SGHNT and CDR2 is YYREEE (reference sequence). The CDR3 loop is CASSLAGGFGGETQYF. The CDR3 nucleotides read TGTGCCAGCAGCTTGGCCGGCGGATTTGGTGGGGAGACCCAGTACTTC.

V usage is TRBV28 and J usage is TRBJ1-1; D ambiguous. The ends were cut back, 7 bases at V and 3 bases at J, with 15 bases in the middle. CDR3 size: 14 residues. Germline V lookup: CDR1 MDHEN, CDR2 SYDVKM. The CDR3 DNA sequence: TGTGCCAGCATTAGCCCGGGCCATCACACTGAAGCTTTCTTT. As protein: CASISPGHHTEAFF.

This sequence joins TRBV6-5 and TRBJ2-7; D gene unclear. CDR3 length equals 14 residues. CDR1 and CDR2 from the germline V gene are MNHEY and SVGAGI. Trimming pared 2 bases from V and 3 bases from J, leaving 11 bases between. CDR3 nucleotide sequence: TGTGCCAGCAGTTACGGGTCGACGTTCTACGAGCAGTACTTC. Amino acids: CASSYGSTFYEQYF.

The chain employs TRBV6-5 and TRBJ2-3, with D possibly TRBD2 on 6 matching bases. Trimming took 2 bases from V and 4 from J, leaving 13 bases between them. The germline V gene encodes CDR1 MNHEY and CDR2 SVGAGI. CDR3 length: 15 residues. CDR3 DNA sequence: TGTGCCAGCAGTTACGGAGGACCGGGGGCAGATACGCAGTATTTT. The encoded protein is CASSYGGPGADTQYF.

V usage is TRBV7-2 and J usage is TRBJ2-2; 8 positions agree with TRBD1. The V gene's germline CDR1 is SGHTA and CDR2 FQGNSA. V lost 4 bases and J lost 6; bases outside the gene matches: 10. The CDR3 runs to 16 residues. The CDR3 loop is CASSSGYRGAAGELFF. For the CDR3, the DNA is TGTGCCAGCAGCTCAGGATACAGGGGGGCGGCCGGGGAGCTGTTTTTT.

Here the CDR3 reads CASSLDPDSNEQYF. The CDR3 DNA is TGCGCCAGCAGCTTGGATCCGGATTCAAACGAGCAGTACTTC. V is TRBV5-1 and J is TRBJ2-7; D is uncertain. V lost 0 bases, J lost 5 bases, and 12 bases lay in between. This CDR3 is built from 14 residues. The germline V gene has CDR1 SGHRS and CDR2 YFSETQ.

Of note for this clone: The same CDR3 is also encoded by other DNA sequences in this sample. The chain employs TRBV19 and TRBJ2-3; TRBD1 agrees at 8 bases. The J segment lost 0 bases and the V segment lost 4 bases, leaving 3 bases of the junction unmatched. Germline V gives CDR1 LNHDA, CDR2 SQIVND (reference sequence). The CDR3 loop spans 15 amino acids. CDR3 coding DNA: TGTGCCAGTAGTACCGGGACAGGAAGCACAGATACGCAGTATTTT. Its protein is CASSTGTGSTDTQYF.

The gene calls are TRBV28 and TRBJ2-7; no firm D call. In germline, CDR1 is MDHEN, CDR2 SYDVKM. Trimming left V 3 bases short and J 6 bases short, with 12 bases between. The CDR3 loop spans 13 amino acids. The CDR3 DNA reads as TGTGCCAGCAGTTTCCAAAGAGTAATCGAGCAGTACTTC. This translates into CASSFQRVIEQYF.

A remark on this clone: At the DNA level, this CDR3 is encoded by other sequences in the same sample as well. The chain joins TRBV5-1 to TRBJ2-1, with D maybe TRBD2 (5 bases). Trimming pared 0 bases from V and 1 base from J, leaving 8 bases between. CDR3 length: 15 amino acids. CDR1 is SGHRS and CDR2 is YFSETQ in the germline V gene. CDR3 loop: CASSLDSASYNEQFF. Here the CDR3 DNA reads TGCGCCAGCAGCTTGGATAGCGCATCCTACAATGAGCAGTTCTTC.

There are a few counts of this clone. The genes are TRBV6-1 and TRBJ2-1; D unclear. There are 13 residues in the CDR3. Germline V gene lookup returns CDR1 MNHNS and CDR2 SASEGT. The V end lost 3 bases, the J end lost 10 bases, and 13 bases lay between the germline ends. As DNA, the CDR3 is TGTGCCAGCAGTGACTCGACTCCGTGGGAGCAGTTCTTC. Encoded protein: CASSDSTPWEQFF.

V usage is TRBV5-1 and J usage is TRBJ1-2; 11 bases line up with TRBD1. CDR3 length: 15 amino acids. V lost 1 base to trimming and J lost 8 bases; unmatched junction nucleotides: 7. The V gene's germline CDR1 is SGHRS and CDR2 YFSETQ. DNA of the CDR3: TGCGCCAGCAGCTTGATGGTGGGACAGGGGGGCGGCTACACCTTC. It specifies CASSLMVGQGGGYTF. The full variable domain, rest sourced from reference TRBV5-1 and TRBJ1-2, is KAGVTQTPRYLIKTRGQQVTLSCSPISGHRSVSWYQQTPGQGLQFLFEYFSETQRNKGNFPGRFSGRQFSNSRSEMNVSTLELGDSALYLCASSLMVGQGGGYTFGSGTRLTVV.

This chain uses TRBV19 with TRBJ2-3; the match to TRBD1 covers 7 bases. The CDR3 is 12 residues long. Trimming took 7 bases from V and 3 from J; bases not matched to a gene: 1. Germline V gene sequence: CDR1 LNHDA, CDR2 SQIVND (reference sequence). CDR3 DNA sequence: TGTGCCAGTATGGGACAGACAGATACGCAGTATTTT. This encodes CASMGQTDTQYF.

The V gene is TRBV28, the J gene TRBJ1-2; D not certain. Germline V gene lookup returns CDR1 MDHEN and CDR2 SYDVKM. The CDR3 spans 14 residues. V lost 5 bases and J lost 2, with 12 bases in between. The CDR3 loop is CASSPLTRNYGYTF. The DNA for the CDR3 is TGTGCCAGCAGTCCTTTGACAAGGAACTATGGCTACACCTTC.

This clone was observed a handful of times. The V and J genes are TRBV28 and TRBJ2-5; D may be TRBD2 (6 bases). This CDR3 comprises 22 residues. V lost 4 bases and J 5 bases, leaving 38 bases between the germline ends. Germline V lookup: CDR1 MDHEN, CDR2 SYDVKM. The DNA for the CDR3 is TGTGCCAGCAGTTCGCCGCTCGGAGGGGTTCAGTATAACTACTATGGGATGGAGACCCAGTACTTC. It specifies CASSSPLGGVQYNYYGMETQYF.

A few counts support this clone. The chain has TRBV4-1 and TRBJ2-5; 8 bases match TRBD2. The CDR3 sequence is 15 residues long. Germline CDR1 and CDR2: MGHRA and YSYEKL. The V and J ends lost 0 bases and 7 bases, in that order; junction bases with no gene match: 7. The DNA of the CDR3 is TGCGCCAGCAGCCAAGAGGCGGGGGGAAGAGGGACCCAGTACTTC. Its protein is CASSQEAGGRGTQYF.

In its sample, this clone was seen once. V is TRBV10-2 and J is TRBJ1-5, with 8 bases lining up with TRBD1. CDR3 size: 16 residues. The V gene end was trimmed by 6 bases and the J gene end by 7 bases; junction bases not matched to a gene: 14. Germline-derived CDR1 and CDR2 are WSHSY and SAAADI. CDR3 protein: CASRGLDREESQPQHF. The CDR3, as DNA: TGCGCCAGCAGGGGATTGGACAGGGAAGAGAGCCAGCCCCAGCATTTT.

This rearrangement joins TRBV6-6 to TRBJ1-3; D call uncertain. Between the trimmed V and J ends, which lost 7 bases and 3 bases, there was a span of 13 bases. Germline loops: CDR1 MNHNY, CDR2 SVGAGI (reference sequence). CDR3 length: 14 residues. In DNA form, the CDR3 reads TGTGCCAGCATTAAGGAGGGAAGTGGAAACACCATATATTTT. It specifies CASIKEGSGNTIYF.

The genes are TRBV18 and TRBJ1-1; D unclear. CDR1 KGHSH and CDR2 LQKENI come from the germline V gene. The CDR3 spans 14 residues. The germline V and J ends were trimmed by 3 bases and 4 bases, with 12 bases remaining between them. CDR3: CASSPSTEGTEAFF. CDR3 coding DNA: TGTGCCAGCTCACCCTCAACGGAAGGCACTGAAGCTTTCTTT.

The chain carries TRBV19 and TRBJ2-7, with 15 bases that match TRBD2. CDR1 is LNHDA, CDR2 SQIVND, per germline (reference sequence). Unmatched junction bases numbered 7, after V lost 4 bases and J lost 6 bases. This CDR3 comprises 16 residues. The CDR3 DNA reads as TGTGCCAGTAGTACAAGGACTAGCGGGAGGGTCGCCGAGCAGTACTTC. This sequence encodes CASSTRTSGRVAEQYF.

This chain connects TRBV7-3 to TRBJ2-1, with a tentative D call TRBD2 (6 bases). This CDR3 is built from 15 residues. V lost 2 bases and J lost 7, with 15 bases in between. Germline V gene data show CDR1 as SGHTA and CDR2 as FQGTGA. The CDR3 loop is CASSLWGSRENEQFF. Written as DNA, the CDR3 is TGTGCCAGCAGCTTATGGGGGAGTCGGGAGAATGAGCAGTTCTTC.

This clone has just one count. The chain links TRBV19 to TRBJ2-1, with 7 bases identical to TRBD1. Germline V gives CDR1 LNHDA, CDR2 SQIVND (reference sequence). J was trimmed by 12 bases and V by 3 bases; bases with no gene match: 14. This CDR3 region has 15 residues. DNA of the CDR3: TGTGCCAGTAGTATCCCACAGGGGCCAATGATGGGGCAGTTCTTC. This sequence encodes CASSIPQGPMMGQFF.

The chain recombines TRBV5-4 with TRBJ2-1, with 10 bases that match TRBD1. The CDR3 runs 15 residues. The V gene end was trimmed by 0 bases and the J gene end by 7 bases; junction bases not matched to a gene: 4. Germline CDR1 reads SGHNT; CDR2 reads YYREEE (reference sequence). In DNA form, the CDR3 reads TGTGCCAGCAGCTTGGGGTCGGGACAGGGGAATGAGCAGTTCTTC. Its protein is CASSLGSGQGNEQFF.

The V and J genes are TRBV5-4 and TRBJ2-3; D possibly uses TRBD1 or TRBD2 (5 bases each). Trimming took off 4 bases at V and 4 bases at J, with 16 bases between the two ends. CDR1 and CDR2 (germline): SGHNT, YYREEE (reference sequence). The CDR3 spans 15 residues. The CDR3 spells CASSRGQHESDTQYF. The CDR3 DNA follows: TGTGCCAGCAGCCGGGGCCAGCATGAGTCAGATACGCAGTATTTT. The full variable domain, with the rest looked up from reference TRBV5-4 and TRBJ2-3, is ETGVTQSPTHLIKTRGQQVTLRCSSQSGHNTVSWYQQALGQGPQFIFQYYREEENGRGNFPPRFSGLQFPNYSSELNVNALELDDSALYLCASSRGQHESDTQYFGPGTRLTVL.

The chain employs TRBV4-1 and TRBJ2-1, with D tentatively TRBD2 (7 bases). V was clipped by 1 base and J by 4 bases, with 14 bases between them. Germline CDR1 MGHRA, CDR2 YSYEKL. CDR3 length: 16 amino acids. CDR3 sequence (DNA): TGCGCCAGCAGCCAAGGCGGGAGACAGGCGTACAATGAGCAGTTCTTC. Amino acids: CASSQGGRQAYNEQFF.

For the CDR3, the DNA is TGTGCCAGCTCACCATCACCGGGCTACGAGCAGTACTTC. Translation gives CASSPSPGYEQYF. The chain carries TRBV18 and TRBJ2-7, with no clear D. This CDR3 has 13 residues. The germline V gene has CDR1 KGHSH and CDR2 LQKENI. V was clipped by 2 bases and J by 3 bases, with 8 bases between them.

The sample holds a few counts of this clone. The chain couples TRBV28 to TRBJ2-5, with unresolved D. The CDR3 totals 12 residues. V was cut by 4 bases and J by 9 bases, with 12 bases left in between. Germline CDR1 is MDHEN and CDR2 is SYDVKM. CDR3 sequence (DNA): TGTGCCAGCAGTTCCCCCGCCTCGGCCCAGTACTTC. Translated: CASSSPASAQYF. Full variable domain (remainder filled in from reference TRBV28 and TRBJ2-5): DVKVTQSSRYLVKRTGEKVFLECVQDMDHENMFWYRQDPGLGLRLIYFSYDVKMKEKGDIPEGYSVSREKKERFSLILESASTNQTSMYLCASSSPASAQYFGPGTRLLVL.

This clone appeared a single time. This rearrangement joins TRBV7-9 to TRBJ2-7, with TRBD1 identical over 8 bases. CDR1 and CDR2 from the germline V gene are SEHNR and FQNEAQ (reference sequence). The CDR3 has 17 amino acids. The V segment lost 8 bases and the J segment 4 bases; nucleotides outside the gene matches: 19. CDR3 sequence: CASGRVGRGQTFYEQYF. The CDR3 region has the DNA TGTGCCAGCGGGCGAGTTGGCAGGGGGCAGACCTTTTACGAGCAGTACTTC.

This clone came up many times. V is TRBV30 and J is TRBJ2-7; D may be TRBD2 (5 bases). The CDR3 contains 13 residues. CDR1 GTSNPN and CDR2 SVGIG come from the germline V gene (reference sequence). Trimming cost V 3 bases and J 0 bases, with 9 bases left between them. The CDR3 reads CAWRASSSYEQYF. The CDR3 DNA follows: TGTGCCTGGAGGGCTAGCAGCTCCTACGAGCAGTACTTC. Looking up the rest from reference TRBV30 and TRBJ2-7 gives the full variable domain: SQTIHQWPATLVQPVGSPLSLECTVEGTSNPNLYWYRQAAGRGLQLLFYSVGIGQISSEVPQNLSASRPQDRQFILSSKKLLLSDSGFYLCAWRASSSYEQYFGPGTRLTVT.